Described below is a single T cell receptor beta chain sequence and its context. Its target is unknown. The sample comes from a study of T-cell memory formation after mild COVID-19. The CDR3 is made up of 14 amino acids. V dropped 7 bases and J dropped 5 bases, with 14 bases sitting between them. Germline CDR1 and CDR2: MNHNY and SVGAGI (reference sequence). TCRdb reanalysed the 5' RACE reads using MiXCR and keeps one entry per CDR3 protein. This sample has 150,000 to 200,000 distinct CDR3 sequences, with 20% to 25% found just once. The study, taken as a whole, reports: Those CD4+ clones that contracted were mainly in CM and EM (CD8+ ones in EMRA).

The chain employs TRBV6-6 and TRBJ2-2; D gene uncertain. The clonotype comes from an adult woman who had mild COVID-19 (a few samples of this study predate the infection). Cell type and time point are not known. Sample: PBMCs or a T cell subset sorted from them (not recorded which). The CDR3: CASIPRIVTGELFF. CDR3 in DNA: TGTGCCAGCATTCCGAGGATCGTAACCGGGGAGCTGTTTTTT.